The 24 T cell receptor beta chains in this list originate from one sample, sequenced in a study of post-analysis software for immune sequencing data. The authors incorporated unique molecular identifiers into the TCR beta cDNA libraries. TCRdb reprocessed the PCR reads via MiXCR and lists one record per CDR3 protein. The sample has approximately 400,000 distinct CDR3 sequences, less than 35% seen once. Antigen specificity for these receptors is unknown. Overall study results and limits: Patients used several TRBV segments, including TRBV5-6, TRBV5-1 and TRBV20-1, more often than controls.

Sequenced: blood. These receptors all come from a girl under 18 with multiple sclerosis.

The rearrangement links TRBV25-1 to TRBJ1-2, with 11 bases aligning to TRBD1. The CDR3 is 18 residues long. Germline CDR1 reads MGHDK; CDR2 reads SYGVNS. The V segment lost 4 bases and the J segment 4 bases; nucleotides outside the gene matches: 14. The CDR3 loop is CASSAPPGQGERSYGYTF. DNA for the CDR3: TGTGCCAGCAGTGCCCCGCCGGGACAGGGGGAGCGAAGCTATGGCTACACCTTC.

This clonotype was detected many times. The genes are TRBV29-1 and TRBJ2-5; D possibly corresponds to TRBD2 (7 bases). Germline CDR1 SQVTM, CDR2 ANQGSEA. The CDR3 sequence is 12 residues long. Trimming left V 5 bases short and J 9 bases short, with 16 bases between. CDR3 nucleotides: TGCAGCGTTTGGGAGGGGGGAGGGTCCCAGTACTTC. Translating it yields CSVWEGGGSQYF.

V usage is TRBV7-2 and J usage is TRBJ2-5; 8 bases align to TRBD1. Germline V CDR1 and CDR2: SGHTA, FQGNSA. CDR3 length equals 14 residues. V lost 5 bases, J lost 5 bases, and 7 bases stayed unmatched. CDR3 region: CASSINRGSETQYF. The CDR3 bases are TGTGCCAGCAGCATCAACAGGGGGTCGGAGACCCAGTACTTC.

The chain combines TRBV4-1 with TRBJ2-7, with 8 positions matching TRBD2. From germline, CDR1 is MGHRA and CDR2 YSYEKL. The length of the CDR3 is 15 residues. The ends lost 1 base at V and 2 bases at J; junction bases unmatched: 4. For the CDR3, the DNA is TGCGCCAGCAGCCAAGGTCTCGGGGGGGCCTACGAGCAGTACTTC. As protein: CASSQGLGGAYEQYF.

This clonotype was observed a handful of times. The rearrangement uses TRBV20-1 and TRBJ2-1, with 12 bases matching TRBD2. The CDR3 covers 16 residues. The V gene's germline CDR1 is DFQATT and CDR2 SNEGSKA (reference sequence). V trimming: 1 base; J trimming: 10 bases; junction bases outside the gene matches: 11. CDR3 sequence (DNA): TGCAGTGCTAGAGTCGGGACTAGCGGGCCCGGGGGGGAGCAGTTCTTC. This translates into CSARVGTSGPGGEQFF.

This clonotype was found a few times. V gene TRBV3-1 combines with J gene TRBJ2-7; 10 bases match TRBD1. The length of the CDR3 is 13 residues. Germline CDR1 reads LGHDT; CDR2 reads YNNKEL (reference sequence). Trimming at V came to 8 bases and at J to 1 base, leaving 2 bases not matched to a gene. CDR3 protein: CASEDRGSYEQYF. In nucleotides, the CDR3 is TGTGCCAGCGAGGACAGGGGGTCCTACGAGCAGTACTTC.

This chain connects TRBV7-9 to TRBJ2-5, with D perhaps being TRBD1 or TRBD2 (5 bases each). This CDR3 spans 12 amino acids. CDR1 and CDR2 from the germline V gene are SEHNR and FQNEAQ (reference sequence). V lost 3 bases and J 5 bases, leaving 7 bases between the germline ends. Here the CDR3 DNA reads TGTGCCAGCAGCTTCGAGGGGGAGACCCAGTACTTC. It codes for CASSFEGETQYF. The variable domain in full, with the rest retrieved from reference TRBV7-9 and TRBJ2-5, is DTGVSQNPRHKITKRGQNVTFRCDPISEHNRLYWYRQTLGQGPEFLTYFQNEAQLEKSRLLSDRFSAERPKGSFSTLEIQRTEQGDSAMYLCASSFEGETQYFGPGTRLLVL.

The chain links TRBV5-6 to TRBJ1-1; maybe TRBD1 (5 bases). Germline assignment: CDR1 SGHDT and CDR2 YYEEEE. The ends were cut back, 0 bases at V and 7 bases at J, with 19 bases in the middle. This CDR3 has 16 residues. CDR3 in amino acids: CASSLEPGDQPIEAFF. The CDR3 region has the DNA TGTGCCAGCAGCTTGGAACCTGGGGACCAGCCCATTGAAGCTTTCTTT.

This clonotype was seen a few times. V gene TRBV12-5 combines with J gene TRBJ2-7, with 12 positions matching TRBD2. Germline V gives CDR1 LGHNT, CDR2 FRNRAP. V lost 4 bases to trimming and J lost 4 bases; unmatched junction nucleotides: 8. This CDR3 has 16 residues. DNA of the CDR3: TGTGCTAGTGGTTCTGGACTAGCGGGGCGCACATACGAGCAGTACTTC. This translates into CASGSGLAGRTYEQYF. Variable domain in full (rest from reference TRBV12-5 and TRBJ2-7): DARVTQTPRHKVTEMGQEVTMRCQPILGHNTVFWYRQTMMQGLELLAYFRNRAPLDDSGMPKDRFSAEMPDATLATLKIQPSEPRDSAVYFCASGSGLAGRTYEQYFGPGTRLTVT.

This clonotype was seen a few times. The V and J genes are TRBV3-1 and TRBJ1-5; D uncertain. Germline CDR1 reads LGHDT; CDR2 reads YNNKEL (reference sequence). The CDR3 consists of 15 residues. Trimming stripped 3 bases from V and 3 bases from J, with 12 bases between. The CDR3 here is CASSQDGEINQPQHF. DNA for the CDR3: TGTGCCAGCAGCCAGGATGGGGAAATCAATCAGCCCCAGCATTTT.

This chain connects TRBV11-2 to TRBJ2-1; D not resolved. This CDR3 is 16 amino acids long. CDR1 is SGHAT and CDR2 is FQNNGV in the germline V gene. Trimming pared 4 bases from V and 0 bases from J, leaving 13 bases between. In DNA, the CDR3 is TGTGCCAGCAGCTCACCCACGGGTAGCTCCTACAATGAGCAGTTCTTC. Protein: CASSSPTGSSYNEQFF. Filled out from reference TRBV11-2 and TRBJ2-1, the complete variable domain reads EAGVAQSPRYKIIEKRQSVAFWCNPISGHATLYWYQQILGQGPKLLIQFQNNGVVDDSQLPKDRFSAERLKGVDSTLKIQPAKLEDSAVYLCASSSPTGSSYNEQFFGPGTRLTVL.

The chain is built from TRBV29-1 and TRBJ2-7; the match to TRBD2 covers 7 bases. Trimming took 4 bases from V and 4 from J; bases not matched to a gene: 10. The CDR3 sequence is 14 residues long. Looked up from germline, CDR1 is SQVTM and CDR2 is ANQGSEA. Here the CDR3 DNA reads TGCAGCGTTGTCGGGGGGTCGCGGGCGTACGAGCAGTACTTC. Translating it yields CSVVGGSRAYEQYF.

V is TRBV9 and J is TRBJ2-6; D gene uncertain. This CDR3 spans 18 amino acids. Trimming took 0 bases from V and 0 from J, leaving 13 bases between them. From germline, CDR1 is SGDLS and CDR2 YYNGEE. The CDR3 sequence is CASSVVWTAVSGANVLTF. Here the CDR3 DNA reads TGTGCCAGCAGCGTAGTTTGGACGGCAGTCTCTGGGGCCAACGTCCTGACTTTC.

The CDR3 coding sequence is TGCAGTGCTAGAGCCCATCCTGGGACTAGCACAGATACGCAGTATTTT. The encoded protein is CSARAHPGTSTDTQYF. V usage is TRBV20-1 and J usage is TRBJ2-3, with a weak D call TRBD2 (6 bases). This CDR3 is 16 amino acids long. V dropped 1 base and J dropped 0 bases, with 14 bases sitting between them. Germline CDR1 and CDR2: DFQATT and SNEGSKA (reference sequence).

The chain combines TRBV28 with TRBJ2-3; D is tentatively TRBD1 or TRBD2 (5 bases each). V was cut by 6 bases and J by 14 bases, with 15 bases left in between. Germline CDR1 and CDR2: MDHEN and SYDVKM. The CDR3 length is 11 residues. The CDR3 region has the DNA TGTGCCAGCAGCCCGCCGGGGCCCCCGTATTTT. Protein: CASSPPGPPYF.

This clonotype was picked up a small number of times. V gene TRBV20-1 combines with J gene TRBJ1-1; D remains ambiguous. This CDR3 is built from 12 residues. Looked up from germline, CDR1 is DFQATT and CDR2 is SNEGSKA (reference sequence). The V end was cut by 4 bases, the J end by 5 bases, with 11 bases between. CDR3: CSAITGGTEAFF. In DNA form, the CDR3 reads TGCAGTGCTATCACCGGAGGTACTGAAGCTTTCTTT.

This rearrangement joins TRBV6-6 to TRBJ2-7; D unclear. Germline CDR1 reads MNHNY; CDR2 reads SVGAGI (reference sequence). Trimming removed 5 bases from V and 0 bases from J, with 8 bases in between. CDR3 length equals 13 residues. This chain's CDR3 is CASSRTSSYEQYF. CDR3 nucleotides: TGTGCCAGCAGTCGGACGTCCTCCTACGAGCAGTACTTC.

J is TRBJ2-1 and V is TRBV28; TRBD2 might be the D (5 bases). CDR1 and CDR2 from the germline V gene are MDHEN and SYDVKM. Trimming shortened V by 2 bases and J by 8 bases, and 13 bases separated the two germline ends. The CDR3 spans 14 residues. The CDR3 reads CASSLRRGGDEQFF. CDR3 nucleotides: TGTGCCAGCAGTTTACGGAGAGGAGGCGATGAGCAGTTCTTC.

In this sample, this clonotype turned up a few times. The chain recombines TRBV2 with TRBJ2-7, with D unresolved. Germline CDR1 SNHLY, CDR2 FYNNEI. The length of the CDR3 is 12 residues. Trimming cost V 8 bases and J 4 bases, with 12 bases left between them. The chain's CDR3 is CASSDGRYEQYF. CDR3 coding DNA: TGTGCCAGCTCGGACGGACGATACGAGCAGTACTTC.

The chain employs TRBV7-2 and TRBJ1-2; D uncertain. Germline V gives CDR1 SGHTA, CDR2 FQGNSA. The CDR3 is 14 residues long. V shed 1 base and J shed 4 bases, with 10 bases lying between them. The CDR3, as DNA: TGTGCCAGCAGCTTAGAGGCGGCCTCCTATGGCTACACCTTC. Encoded protein: CASSLEAASYGYTF.

This chain connects TRBV7-3 to TRBJ2-6; 10 bases are a match to TRBD1. The CDR3 has 17 amino acids. Germline V gene lookup returns CDR1 SGHTA and CDR2 FQGTGA. V dropped 5 bases and J dropped 4; count of bases not matched to a gene: 8. This CDR3 reads CASSATGGAEGANVLTF. In nucleotides, the CDR3 is TGTGCCAGCAGCGCGACAGGGGGCGCTGAGGGGGCCAACGTCCTGACTTTC.

This clonotype appeared a few times. The J gene is TRBJ2-7, the V gene TRBV20-1, with TRBD1 identical over 9 bases. The CDR3 extends over 16 amino acids. Germline V gene data show CDR1 as DFQATT and CDR2 as SNEGSKA (reference sequence). V lost 0 bases and J lost 2; bases outside the gene matches: 8. The CDR3 region has the DNA TGCAGTGCTAGAGAGGCCCGGACAGGGGTTACCTACGAGCAGTACTTC. This sequence encodes CSAREARTGVTYEQYF.

This clonotype occurred once. V and J are TRBV20-1 and TRBJ2-7; D might be TRBD1 or TRBD2, each matching 6 bases. V lost 0 bases, J lost 5 bases, and 17 bases lay in between. The CDR3 runs 15 residues. Germline-derived CDR1 and CDR2 are DFQATT and SNEGSKA (reference sequence). The CDR3 DNA reads as TGCAGTGCTAGAGATTCGGGGGCAGTGGTCCACGAGCAGTACTTC. Translating gives CSARDSGAVVHEQYF.

This sequence joins TRBV18 and TRBJ1-4; 7 bases fit TRBD1. CDR1 and CDR2 from the germline V gene are KGHSH and LQKENI. The CDR3 length is 15 residues. With 3 bases clipped from V and 8 bases from J, the junction kept 9 bases outside the gene matches. The CDR3 protein is CASSPAGRGQEKLFF. For the CDR3, the DNA is TGTGCCAGCTCACCCGCGGGCAGGGGACAGGAAAAACTGTTTTTT.